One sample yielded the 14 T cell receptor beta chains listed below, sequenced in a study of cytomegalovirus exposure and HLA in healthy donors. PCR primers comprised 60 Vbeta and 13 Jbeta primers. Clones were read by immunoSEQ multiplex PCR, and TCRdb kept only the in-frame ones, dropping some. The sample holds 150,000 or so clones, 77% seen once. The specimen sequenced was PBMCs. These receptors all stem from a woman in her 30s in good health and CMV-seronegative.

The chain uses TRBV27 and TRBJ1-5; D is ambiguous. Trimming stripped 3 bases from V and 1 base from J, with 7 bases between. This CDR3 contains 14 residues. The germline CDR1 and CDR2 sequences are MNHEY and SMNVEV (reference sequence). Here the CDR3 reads CASSFGGSNQPQHF. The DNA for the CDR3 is TGTGCCAGCAGTTTCGGAGGGAGCAATCAGCCCCAGCATTTT.

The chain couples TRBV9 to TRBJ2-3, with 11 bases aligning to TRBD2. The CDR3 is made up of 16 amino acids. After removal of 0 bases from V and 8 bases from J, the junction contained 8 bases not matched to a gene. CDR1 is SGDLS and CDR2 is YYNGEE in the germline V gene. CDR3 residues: CASSVELAGVMPTQYF. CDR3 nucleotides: TGTGCCAGCAGCGTAGAACTAGCGGGGGTCATGCCTACGCAGTATTTT.

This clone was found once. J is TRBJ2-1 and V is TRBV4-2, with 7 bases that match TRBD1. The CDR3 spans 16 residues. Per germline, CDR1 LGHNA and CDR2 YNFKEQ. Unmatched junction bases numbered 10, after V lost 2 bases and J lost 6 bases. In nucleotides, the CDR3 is TGTGCCAGCAGCCAAACAACAGGGGCGGGTAGCAATGAGCAGTTCTTC. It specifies CASSQTTGAGSNEQFF.

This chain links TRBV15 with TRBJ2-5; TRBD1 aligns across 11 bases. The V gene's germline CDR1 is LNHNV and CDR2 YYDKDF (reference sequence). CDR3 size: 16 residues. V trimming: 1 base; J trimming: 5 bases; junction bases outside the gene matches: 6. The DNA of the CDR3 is TGTGCCACCAGCAGAGGAGGGACAGGGGGTTCGGAGACCCAGTACTTC. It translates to CATSRGGTGGSETQYF.

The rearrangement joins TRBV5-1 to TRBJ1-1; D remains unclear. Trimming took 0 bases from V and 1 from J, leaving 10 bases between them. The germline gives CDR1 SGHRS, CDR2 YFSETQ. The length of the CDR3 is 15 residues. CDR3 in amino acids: CASSLEYGGNTEAFF. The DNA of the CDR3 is TGCGCCAGCAGCTTGGAATACGGCGGGAACACTGAAGCTTTCTTT. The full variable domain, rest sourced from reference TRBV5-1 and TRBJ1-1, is KAGVTQTPRYLIKTRGQQVTLSCSPISGHRSVSWYQQTPGQGLQFLFEYFSETQRNKGNFPGRFSGRQFSNSRSEMNVSTLELGDSALYLCASSLEYGGNTEAFFGQGTRLTVV.

As DNA, the CDR3 is TGTGCCAGCAGTCCGTTCTACGAGCAGTACTTC. This gives the protein CASSPFYEQYF. The chain uses TRBV6-1 and TRBJ2-7; the D is unclear. Trimming cost V 5 bases and J 3 bases, with 5 bases left between them. CDR3 length: 11 residues. Germline V gives CDR1 MNHNS, CDR2 SASEGT.

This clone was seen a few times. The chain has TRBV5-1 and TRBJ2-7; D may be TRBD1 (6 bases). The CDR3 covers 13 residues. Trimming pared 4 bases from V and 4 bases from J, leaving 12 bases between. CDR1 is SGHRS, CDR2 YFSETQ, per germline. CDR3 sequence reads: CASSPDRRYEQYF. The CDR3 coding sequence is TGCGCCAGCAGCCCAGACAGGCGGTACGAGCAGTACTTC.

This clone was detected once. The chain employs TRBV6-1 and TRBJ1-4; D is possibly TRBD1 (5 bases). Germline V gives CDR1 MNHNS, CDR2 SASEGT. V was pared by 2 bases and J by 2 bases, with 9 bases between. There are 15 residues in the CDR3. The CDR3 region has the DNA TGTGCCAGCAGTGAACCGGGACTTACTAATGAAAAACTGTTTTTT. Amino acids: CASSEPGLTNEKLFF.

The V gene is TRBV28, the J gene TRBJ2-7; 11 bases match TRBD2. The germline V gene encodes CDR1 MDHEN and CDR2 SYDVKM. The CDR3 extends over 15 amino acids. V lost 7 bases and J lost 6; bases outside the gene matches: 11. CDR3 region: CASIVTSGTPREQYF. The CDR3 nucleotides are TGTGCCAGCATCGTGACTAGCGGGACCCCCCGCGAGCAGTACTTC.

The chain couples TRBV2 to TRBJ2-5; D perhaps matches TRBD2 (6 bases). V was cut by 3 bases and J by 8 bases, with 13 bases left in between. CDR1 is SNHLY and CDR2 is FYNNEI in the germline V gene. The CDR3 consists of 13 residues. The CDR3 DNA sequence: TGTGCCAGCAGTGATACGGGGGTTATAACCCAGTACTTC. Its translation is CASSDTGVITQYF.

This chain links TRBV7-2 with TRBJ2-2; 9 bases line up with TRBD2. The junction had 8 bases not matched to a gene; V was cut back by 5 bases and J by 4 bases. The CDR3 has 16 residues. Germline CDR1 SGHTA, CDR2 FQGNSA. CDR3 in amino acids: CASSPPGLAGTGELFF. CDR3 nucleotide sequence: TGTGCCAGCAGCCCTCCGGGACTAGCTGGCACCGGGGAGCTGTTTTTT.

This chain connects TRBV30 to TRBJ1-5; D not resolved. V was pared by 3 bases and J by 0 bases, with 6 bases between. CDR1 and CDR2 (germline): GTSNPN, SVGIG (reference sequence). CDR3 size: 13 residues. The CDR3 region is CAWRENSNQPQHF. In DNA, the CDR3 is TGTGCCTGGAGAGAGAATAGCAATCAGCCCCAGCATTTT.

The CDR3 region is CASSIDLLGQGARSTEAFF. Written as DNA, the CDR3 is TGTGCCAGTAGTATAGATCTATTAGGACAGGGGGCGAGGAGCACTGAAGCTTTCTTT. This chain uses TRBV19 with TRBJ1-1; 11 positions agree with TRBD1. The CDR3 runs 19 residues. Germline CDR1 and CDR2: LNHDA and SQIVND (reference sequence). With V trimmed by 0 bases and J by 4 bases, 13 bases remained unmatched.

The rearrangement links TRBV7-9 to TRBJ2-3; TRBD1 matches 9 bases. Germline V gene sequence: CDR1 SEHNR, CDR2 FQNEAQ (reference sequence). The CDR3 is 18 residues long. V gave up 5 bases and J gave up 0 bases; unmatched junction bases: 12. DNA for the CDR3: TGTGCCAGCAGCCCCGGACAGGGGAGAGGGACTAGCACAGATACGCAGTATTTT. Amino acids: CASSPGQGRGTSTDTQYF.